The 3 T cell receptor beta chains below all came from one sample that was sequenced in a study of CD8 T cells in Susac syndrome. RNA amounts of about 0.5 to 1 ug underwent reverse transcription with random hexamers. One entry per CDR3 protein results from TCRdb running MiXCR on the immunoSEQ multiplex PCR reads. The sample shows about 150,000 distinct CDR3 sequences, around 92% of them seen only once. The material sequenced was CD4+ T cells from PBMCs. Every receptor here comes from a human donor in good health.

This clonotype turned up a few times. The gene calls are TRBV3-1 and TRBJ1-2; D is possibly TRBD1 (6 bases). CDR3 length: 16 residues. Germline assignment: CDR1 LGHDT and CDR2 YNNKEL (reference sequence). V lost 0 bases, J lost 8 bases, and 19 bases lay in between. The CDR3 DNA reads as TGTGCCAGCAGCCAAGATCTAGGCGGCAGGGGAAGGGGCTACACCTTC. Translating gives CASSQDLGGRGRGYTF.

The V gene is TRBV19, the J gene TRBJ2-5, with TRBD1 identical over 9 bases. V dropped 8 bases and J dropped 4; count of bases not matched to a gene: 2. Germline CDR1 is LNHDA and CDR2 is SQIVND (reference sequence). This CDR3 has 12 residues. The CDR3: CASGDRAETQYF. CDR3 bases: TGTGCCAGTGGGGACAGGGCAGAGACCCAGTACTTC.

The genes are TRBV5-1 and TRBJ2-7, with D possibly matching TRBD2 (6 bases). This CDR3 is built from 15 residues. The germline V gene encodes CDR1 SGHRS and CDR2 YFSETQ. V lost 3 bases and J 4 bases, leaving 17 bases between the germline ends. The CDR3 region has the DNA TGCGCCAGCAGCTCGGACGCGGGACGGAATTACGAGCAGTACTTC. Translating it yields CASSSDAGRNYEQYF.